Listed here are 14 T cell receptor beta chains from one sample, sequenced in a study of T cell repertoires in cytomegalovirus infection (dated by TCRdb to the late 2010s). These TCRs are of unknown antigen specificity. Sequencing took place on an Illumina HiSeq 1500. Using fastp at Q25 and MiXCR, TCRdb reprocessed the public reads and kept productive beta chains. Each entry is one CDR3 protein sequence, shown with its most common DNA and genes. The sample has 640,000 or so distinct CDR3 sequences on record, around 30% of them singletons. The ten biggest clones cover roughly 20% of the sample. What this sample's treatment or condition label stands for: in vitro stimulation with specific CMV peptide epitopes to enrich CMV-specific T cells. The source material was cultured PBMCs, sampled from culture after CMV antigen stimulation. The receptors shown here come from a human donor in good health (CMV status not recorded). Some clones in this sample may be carry-over from other donors' samples.

This clonotype came up a few times. The rearrangement uses TRBV10-3 and TRBJ2-3; D is tentatively TRBD1 or TRBD2 (5 bases each). CDR1 ENHRY and CDR2 SYGVKD come from the germline V gene. This CDR3 contains 16 residues. Trimming took 6 bases from V and 2 from J, leaving 18 bases between them. The CDR3 sequence is CAISLRWGRTTDTQYF. CDR3 DNA: TGTGCCATCAGCTTACGGTGGGGGAGAACCACAGATACGCAGTATTTT.

This rearrangement joins TRBV12-3 or TRBV12-4 to TRBJ2-1, with 8 bases lining up with TRBD2. This CDR3 is built from 16 residues. The junction had 13 bases not matched to a gene; V was cut back by 5 bases and J by 7 bases. The CDR3 DNA follows: TGTGCCAGCAGTCCACCCGGGACTAGAATGACGAATGAGCAGTTCTTC. Its protein product is CASSPPGTRMTNEQFF.

This clonotype was seen repeatedly, ten times or more. This sequence joins TRBV7-2 and TRBJ2-2, with no clear D. V was cut by 5 bases and J by 1 base, with 11 bases left in between. This CDR3 has 15 residues. Germline CDR1 SGHTA, CDR2 FQGNSA. The CDR3 nucleotides read TGTGCCAGCAGCGGAAGACTGATGAACACCGGGGAGCTGTTTTTT. This sequence encodes CASSGRLMNTGELFF. Together with reference TRBV7-2 and TRBJ2-2, the CDR3 gives the full variable domain: GAGVSQSPSNKVTEKGKDVELRCDPISGHTALYWYRQSLGQGLEFLIYFQGNSAPDKSGLPSDRFSAERTGGSVSTLTIQRTQQEDSAVYLCASSGRLMNTGELFFGEGSRLTVL.

This clonotype occurred a few times. The chain couples TRBV27 to TRBJ2-3; TRBD2 agrees at 11 bases. Germline loops: CDR1 MNHEY, CDR2 SMNVEV (reference sequence). V trimming: 4 bases; J trimming: 2 bases; junction bases outside the gene matches: 8. The CDR3 sequence is 17 residues long. In DNA, the CDR3 is TGTGCCAGCAGTTACGCCGGGACTAGCGGCTTCACAGATACGCAGTATTTT. Translated: CASSYAGTSGFTDTQYF.

The V and J genes are TRBV7-9 and TRBJ1-5, with D unclear. This CDR3 comprises 14 residues. Germline CDR1 SEHNR, CDR2 FQNEAQ (reference sequence). With 1 base removed from V and 5 bases from J, the gap between germline ends came to 9 bases. The CDR3 DNA reads TGTGCCAGCAGCTTAGGCAACCAGGATCAGCCCCAGCATTTT. Amino acids: CASSLGNQDQPQHF.

This chain joins TRBV7-2 and TRBJ2-7; possibly TRBD2 for D (5 bases). Per the germline V gene, CDR1 is SGHTA and CDR2 is FQGNSA. With 5 bases removed from V and 4 bases from J, the gap between germline ends came to 12 bases. The CDR3 has 13 amino acids. In DNA form, the CDR3 reads TGTGCCAGCAGCATAATATCGGGGTACGAGCAGTACTTC. Its translation: CASSIISGYEQYF.

This clonotype was observed a few times. The chain recombines TRBV12-3 or TRBV12-4 with TRBJ1-1, with D unresolved. The CDR3 is 12 amino acids. Deletions cut 6 bases from V and 7 bases from J, with 12 bases between. In DNA, the CDR3 is TGTGCCAGCAGACAGTTTCCGAATGAAGCTTTCTTT. It specifies CASRQFPNEAFF.

The sample holds many counts of this clonotype. The rearrangement links TRBV7-2 to TRBJ2-3; perhaps TRBD2 as D (6 bases). The CDR3 covers 15 residues. Trimming removed 1 base from V and 1 base from J, with 9 bases in between. Germline V gene data show CDR1 as SGHTA and CDR2 as FQGNSA. The CDR3 DNA reads TGTGCCAGCAGCTTAGGTCCTAGCGGCACAGATACGCAGTATTTT. Amino acids: CASSLGPSGTDTQYF.

This sequence joins TRBV7-4 and TRBJ2-7, with D perhaps matching TRBD1 or TRBD2 (5 bases each). The germline gives CDR1 SGHVT, CDR2 SQSDAQ. The germline V and J ends were trimmed by 6 bases and 0 bases, with 24 bases remaining between them. CDR3 length: 18 amino acids. The CDR3, as DNA: TGTGCCAGCAGACCGATCCCGAGACTACTTAGGGGCTCCTACGAGCAGTACTTC. It codes for CASRPIPRLLRGSYEQYF. The complete variable domain, with remaining parts taken from reference TRBV7-4 and TRBJ2-7, reads GAGVSQSPRYKVAKRGRDVALRCDSISGHVTLYWYRQTLGQGSEVLTYSQSDAQRDKSGRPSGRFSAERPERSVSTLKIQRTEQGDSAVYLCASRPIPRLLRGSYEQYFGPGTRLTVT.

The chain has TRBV6-2 or TRBV6-3 and TRBJ2-1; the D gene is possibly TRBD1 (6 bases). CDR3 length: 19 residues. CDR1 and CDR2 from the germline V gene are MNHEY and SVGEGT. Trimming stripped 7 bases from V and 6 bases from J, with 31 bases between. DNA for the CDR3: TGTGCCAGCACCCAGGGGTATGGGTTGGTGGGAACCAGTGGCAATGAGCAGTTCTTC. This codes for CASTQGYGLVGTSGNEQFF.

V gene TRBV24-1 combines with J gene TRBJ2-1, with 14 bases identical to TRBD2. Trimming removed 4 bases from V and 7 bases from J; junction bases left unmatched: 5. This CDR3 contains 16 residues. Germline CDR1 and CDR2: KGHDR and SFDVKD. The CDR3 DNA reads as TGTGCCACCAGTGAAGCGGGACTAGCGGGAGAGAATGAGCAGTTCTTC. It yields the protein CATSEAGLAGENEQFF.

J is TRBJ2-5 and V is TRBV24-1; D unresolved. Germline CDR1 and CDR2: KGHDR and SFDVKD. The V end lost 9 bases, the J end lost 6 bases, and 7 bases lay between the germline ends. This CDR3 is 10 amino acids long. DNA for the CDR3: TGTGCCACCCTGCCCAAGACCCAGTACTTC. Translated, it gives CATLPKTQYF.

The chain has TRBV2 and TRBJ1-4; a weak D match, TRBD1 (5 bases). Germline values: CDR1 SNHLY, CDR2 FYNNEI. This CDR3 has 15 residues. V lost 8 bases and J lost 12, with 25 bases in between. This CDR3 reads CASRREASDTGELFF. The DNA of the CDR3 is TGTGCCAGCCGTCGGGAAGCGTCGGACACGGGAGAACTGTTTTTT.

The genes are TRBV28 and TRBJ2-3; 14 bases line up with TRBD2. Germline CDR1 MDHEN, CDR2 SYDVKM. The CDR3 length is 16 residues. J gave up 3 bases and V 5 bases, and 4 bases lay outside the gene matches. In DNA, the CDR3 is TGTGCCAGCAGTCGACTAGCGGGGGGGCGAACAGATACGCAGTATTTT. Translating gives CASSRLAGGRTDTQYF.